The sequence of this T cell receptor beta chain was determined in a study of neurological immune-mediated disorders. Study outcomes and limitations: Among expanded clones, no CDR3 amino acid sequences were shared across subjects, a pattern suggesting private repertoires in all groups.

Trimming took 7 bases from V and 0 from J, leaving 3 bases between them. In germline, CDR1 is SQVTM, CDR2 ANQGSEA. This CDR3 region has 10 residues. This clonotype showed up many times. Antigen: not known. TCRdb re-derived calls from the 5' RACE reads in MiXCR, one entry per CDR3 protein. The data contain tens of thousands of distinct CDR3 sequences, approximately 5.1% of them singletons. The chain couples TRBV29-1 to TRBJ1-1; D not resolved. Sequencing was carried out using CD4+ T cells from blood. The receptor's source is a man between 18 and 29 years old in good health. The CDR3 nucleotides are TGCAGCGGGGTGAACACTGAAGCTTTCTTT. This gives the protein CSGVNTEAFF. Full variable domain (missing parts from reference TRBV29-1 and TRBJ1-1): SAVISQKPSRDICQRGTSLTIQCQVDSQVTMMFWYRQQPGQSLTLIATANQGSEATYESGFVIDKFPISRPNLTFSTLTVSNMSPEDSSIYLCSGVNTEAFFGQGTRLTVV.